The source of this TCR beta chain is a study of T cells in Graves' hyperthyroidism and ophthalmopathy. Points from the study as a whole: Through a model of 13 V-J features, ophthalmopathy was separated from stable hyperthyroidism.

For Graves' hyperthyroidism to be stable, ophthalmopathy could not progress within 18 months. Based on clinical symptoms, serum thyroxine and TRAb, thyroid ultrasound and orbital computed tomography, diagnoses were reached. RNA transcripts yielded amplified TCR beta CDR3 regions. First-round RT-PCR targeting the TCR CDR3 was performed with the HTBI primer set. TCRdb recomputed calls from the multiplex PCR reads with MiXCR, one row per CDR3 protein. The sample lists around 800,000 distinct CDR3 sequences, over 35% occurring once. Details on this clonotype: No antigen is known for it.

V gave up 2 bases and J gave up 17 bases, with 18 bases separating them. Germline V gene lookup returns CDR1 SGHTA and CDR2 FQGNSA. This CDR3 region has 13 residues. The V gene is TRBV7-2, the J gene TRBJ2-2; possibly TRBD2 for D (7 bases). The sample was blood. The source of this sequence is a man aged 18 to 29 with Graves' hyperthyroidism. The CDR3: CASSLWSGGGCFF. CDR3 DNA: TGTGCCAGCAGCTTATGGTCTGGCGGGGGCTGTTTTTTT.